Given below is one T cell receptor (beta chain) in context. Its antigen is undetermined. The CDR3 is 12 residues long. Germline CDR1 SGHDT, CDR2 YYEEEE. V was shortened by 4 bases and J by 7 bases, with 11 bases between the two germline ends. A multiplex PCR was run with 60 Vbeta primers and 13 Jbeta primers. Profiled with immunoSEQ multiplex PCR; TCRdb holds only in-frame clones, not every one. This table has under 200,000 clones, about 75% appearing once. The sample is drawn from a study of cytomegalovirus exposure and HLA in healthy donors. Whole-study findings and limits: Usually a TCR sequence was rare, but some public TCRs were found in many donors. Most CMV-associated TCR beta chains were later found to appear HLA-restricted.

The TCR comes from a male donor in good health and CMV-seronegative. The V gene is TRBV5-6, the J gene TRBJ1-1, with D possibly being TRBD1 (6 bases). Sequenced: PBMCs. CDR3 coding DNA: TGTGCCAGCAGCAAGACAGGAAATGAAGCTTTCTTT. It is translated as CASSKTGNEAFF.